This is a list of T cell receptor beta chains from one sample in a study of shared clonotypes between healthy human individuals. Clones were read by immunoSEQ multiplex PCR, and TCRdb kept only the in-frame ones, dropping some. The sample consists of hundreds of thousands of clones, about 95% of them appearing once. Sequenced material: naive CD8+ T cells sorted from blood. The receptors stem from a woman in her 30s in good health. The CDR3 runs from the conserved cysteine through the conserved F or W. The order of the fields is clone size, V gene, D gene, J gene, CDR3 protein, CDR3 DNA. The D gene is left open where the match is weak. Clone size is shown for a subset of rows, as once, few, many or a class of expanded clone.

clone size: few
V gene: TRBV6-1
D gene: TRBD2
J gene: TRBJ2-7
CDR3 protein: CASSEEAGGSYEQYF
CDR3 DNA: TGTGCCAGCAGTGAAGAAGCGGGAGGGTCCTACGAGCAGTACTTC

clone size: -
V gene: TRBV27
D gene: TRBD2
J gene: TRBJ2-1
CDR3 protein: CASSLYAGVVNEQFF
CDR3 DNA: TGTGCCAGCAGTTTATATGCGGGAGTGGTGAATGAGCAGTTCTTC

clone size: -
V gene: TRBV11-2
D gene: TRBD2
J gene: TRBJ2-1
CDR3 protein: CASSLGTAGENEQFF
CDR3 DNA: TGTGCCAGCAGCTTAGGAACAGCGGGAGAGAATGAGCAGTTCTTC

clone size: -
V gene: TRBV5-6
D gene: -
J gene: TRBJ1-5
CDR3 protein: CASSFRGANQPQHF
CDR3 DNA: TGTGCCAGCAGCTTCAGGGGCGCAAATCAGCCCCAGCATTTT

clone size: -
V gene: TRBV4-1
D gene: TRBD1
J gene: TRBJ2-2
CDR3 protein: CASSQDPTGLGLTGELFF
CDR3 DNA: TGCGCCAGCAGCCAAGATCCGACAGGGTTAGGGCTCACCGGGGAGCTGTTTTTT

clone size: -
V gene: TRBV11-1
D gene: -
J gene: TRBJ2-7
CDR3 protein: CASSLVEAGPSEQYF
CDR3 DNA: TGTGCCAGCAGCTTAGTTGAAGCGGGCCCCTCCGAGCAGTACTTC

clone size: -
V gene: TRBV5-4
D gene: -
J gene: TRBJ1-2
CDR3 protein: CASSFFGGLANYGYTF
CDR3 DNA: TGTGCCAGCAGCTTCTTCGGAGGTCTCGCTAACTATGGCTACACCTTC

clone size: -
V gene: TRBV27
D gene: TRBD2
J gene: TRBJ2-3
CDR3 protein: CASSFALPRGGTDTQYF
CDR3 DNA: TGTGCCAGCAGTTTCGCGTTGCCCCGGGGGGGTACAGATACGCAGTATTTT

clone size: -
V gene: TRBV28
D gene: -
J gene: TRBJ2-1
CDR3 protein: CASSSRTGESGYNEQFF
CDR3 DNA: TGTGCCAGCAGCTCTCGCACGGGAGAATCGGGTTACAATGAGCAGTTCTTC

clone size: -
V gene: TRBV7-9
D gene: TRBD2
J gene: TRBJ2-7
CDR3 protein: CASSLGGGSYEQYF
CDR3 DNA: TGTGCCAGCAGCCTCGGGGGGGGTTCCTACGAGCAGTACTTC

clone size: -
V gene: TRBV6-5
D gene: -
J gene: TRBJ1-1
CDR3 protein: CASRELGEAFF
CDR3 DNA: TGTGCCAGCAGGGAACTCGGCGAAGCTTTCTTT

clone size: -
V gene: TRBV28
D gene: -
J gene: TRBJ2-7
CDR3 protein: CASSLFVGRSYEQYF
CDR3 DNA: TGTGCCAGCAGTTTATTTGTCGGCCGCTCCTACGAGCAGTACTTC

clone size: -
V gene: TRBV27
D gene: TRBD1
J gene: TRBJ2-7
CDR3 protein: CASKGGTGHEQYF
CDR3 DNA: TGTGCCAGCAAAGGAGGGACAGGGCACGAGCAGTACTTC

clone size: once
V gene: TRBV11-2
D gene: -
J gene: TRBJ2-3
CDR3 protein: CASSLGPGAPNTQYF
CDR3 DNA: TGTGCCAGCAGCTTAGGACCGGGAGCTCCCAATACGCAGTATTTT

clone size: -
V gene: TRBV6-4
D gene: -
J gene: TRBJ1-2
CDR3 protein: CASSEETEGYYGYTF
CDR3 DNA: TGTGCCAGCAGTGAGGAGACAGAAGGCTACTATGGCTACACCTTC

clone size: -
V gene: TRBV9
D gene: -
J gene: TRBJ2-2
CDR3 protein: CASSPVEQGNAGELFF
CDR3 DNA: TGTGCCAGCAGCCCCGTGGAACAGGGCAATGCCGGGGAGCTGTTTTTT

clone size: -
V gene: TRBV5-6
D gene: TRBD2
J gene: TRBJ2-1
CDR3 protein: CASSFGLAGVNEQFF
CDR3 DNA: TGTGCCAGCAGCTTTGGCCTAGCGGGAGTCAATGAGCAGTTCTTC

clone size: -
V gene: TRBV7-8
D gene: -
J gene: TRBJ2-5
CDR3 protein: CASSLDPQETQYF
CDR3 DNA: TGTGCCAGCAGCTTAGACCCTCAAGAGACCCAGTACTTC

clone size: -
V gene: TRBV5-4
D gene: -
J gene: TRBJ2-7
CDR3 protein: CASSLDAAGSSYEQYF
CDR3 DNA: TGTGCCAGCAGCTTGGATGCGGCAGGGAGCTCCTACGAGCAGTACTTC

clone size: -
V gene: TRBV7-9
D gene: -
J gene: TRBJ2-7
CDR3 protein: CASSPSYGLSSYEQYF
CDR3 DNA: TGTGCCAGCAGCCCGTCCTACGGACTAAGCTCCTACGAGCAGTACTTC

clone size: -
V gene: TRBV5-6
D gene: TRBD1
J gene: TRBJ2-3
CDR3 protein: CASSADRTTDTQYF
CDR3 DNA: TGTGCCAGCAGCGCGGACAGGACCACAGATACGCAGTATTTT

clone size: -
V gene: TRBV7-9
D gene: -
J gene: TRBJ2-2
CDR3 protein: CASTQTGTTLTGELFF
CDR3 DNA: TGTGCCAGCACCCAAACAGGGACTACACTCACCGGGGAGCTGTTTTTT

clone size: -
V gene: TRBV6-5
D gene: -
J gene: TRBJ2-2
CDR3 protein: CASSYSGGELFF
CDR3 DNA: TGTGCCAGCAGTTACTCTGGCGGGGAGCTGTTTTTT

clone size: once
V gene: TRBV19
D gene: -
J gene: TRBJ2-5
CDR3 protein: CASSHQPQGGGETQYF
CDR3 DNA: TGTGCCAGTAGTCACCAACCGCAGGGTGGGGGAGAGACCCAGTACTTC

clone size: -
V gene: TRBV29-1
D gene: -
J gene: TRBJ1-2
CDR3 protein: CSVEDRGNNYGYTF
CDR3 DNA: TGCAGCGTTGAAGATCGGGGGAATAACTATGGCTACACCTTC

clone size: -
V gene: TRBV7-6
D gene: -
J gene: TRBJ2-1
CDR3 protein: CASSLGPGNYNEQFF
CDR3 DNA: TGTGCCAGCAGCTTAGGTCCAGGGAATTACAATGAGCAGTTCTTC